This TCR beta chain originates from a study of T cells after yellow fever vaccination. Across the whole study: The fractions with low cell numbers were processed using SMART-Seq v4 Ultra Low Input.

The authors made TCR cDNA by 5'RACE template switching, adding a universal primer site and UMIs. TCRdb redid the calling of the 5' RACE reads with MiXCR, one entry per CDR3 protein. The sample records about 320,000 distinct CDR3 sequences, about 4.5% being singletons. A few counts support this clonotype. Its cognate antigen is unknown. Regarding the study as a whole: A secondary response was less intense yet reached its peak sooner, at day 5 versus 15. The appearance of a small share of clonotypes in both CD4 and CD8 compartments was observed.

This sequence was found in a man aged 18 to 30 who received the YFV17D yellow fever vaccine. The material sequenced was PBMCs, taken 15 days after the yellow fever booster vaccination.

Here the CDR3 reads CSASPGRADQPQHF. The CDR3 region has the DNA TGCAGTGCCTCCCCGGGGAGAGCTGATCAGCCCCAGCATTTT. V usage is TRBV20-1 and J usage is TRBJ1-5; D remains ambiguous. This CDR3 has 14 amino acids. V was shortened by 6 bases and J by 5 bases, with 17 bases between the two germline ends. Germline V gene data show CDR1 as DFQATT and CDR2 as SNEGSKA (reference sequence).